The following is a TCR beta chain sequence with its context. The data stem from a study of T-cell reconstitution after alpha-beta-depleted transplantation in children. CDR1 and CDR2 (germline): DFQATT, SNEGSKA (reference sequence). The CDR3 contains 14 residues. The junction had 5 bases not matched to a gene; V was cut back by 5 bases and J by 5 bases. Researchers prepared the TCRbeta library using unique molecular identifiers, the study reports. MiXCR, applied by TCRdb to the PCR reads, yields one record per CDR3 protein. The table shows some 600,000 distinct CDR3 sequences, with over 10% occurring only once.

The V gene is TRBV20-1, the J gene TRBJ2-5; 13 positions match TRBD2. This specimen consisted of PBMCs, mostly from graft donor cells, obtained 360 days after TCRalphabeta/CD19-depleted stem cell transplant. The source of this sequence is a male patient aged 10 to 17 who had a stem cell transplant for acute myeloid leukemia, so the T cells may come from the graft donor. The CDR3 sequence is CSAAGLAGVETQYF. CDR3 nucleotides: TGCAGTGCTGCTGGACTAGCGGGAGTTGAGACCCAGTACTTC.